The subject of this entry is one TCR beta chain. These data originate in a study of graft-versus-host responses after intestinal transplantation. In the study overall: Grafts were multivisceral, liver-intestinal, or isolated intestinal. Uniformly, recipients were administered anti-thymocyte globulin induction with subsequent tacrolimus and steroids for 2 to 3 years. Study-level results: Peak circulating GvH clone levels were associated with early post-transplant HvG declines.

With 1 base clipped from V and 3 bases from J, the junction kept 6 bases outside the gene matches. The CDR3 contains 18 residues. The germline CDR1 and CDR2 sequences are MGHRA and YSYEKL. Only in-frame clones appear in the TCRdb table, and some are missing; sequencing was by immunoSEQ multiplex PCR. Of 3,500 to 4,000 clones detected, roughly 43% appear once; the ten largest clones hold roughly 6.7%. Responders that carried the CFSE label, approximately 200,000 of them, were plated with approximately 200,000 irradiated, violet-dye-labeled stimulator cells. Post-reaction sorting isolated proliferating CFSE-low CD3+CD4+ and CD3+CD8+ responders.

The chain employs TRBV4-1 and TRBJ2-1, with 13 bases aligning to TRBD2. The sample in question was alloreactive CD8+ T cells from a mixed lymphocyte reaction culture, obtained before transplantation. Subset here: CFSE-low proliferating T cells sorted from roughly 6-day pre-transplant mixed lymphocyte reaction (GvH or HvG direction). The sequence was obtained from a human patient who was an organ donor for intestinal transplantation. The chain's CDR3 is CASSQVYRTSGSYNEQFF. The CDR3 DNA sequence: TGCGCCAGCAGCCAAGTATATCGGACTAGCGGGAGCTACAATGAGCAGTTCTTC.